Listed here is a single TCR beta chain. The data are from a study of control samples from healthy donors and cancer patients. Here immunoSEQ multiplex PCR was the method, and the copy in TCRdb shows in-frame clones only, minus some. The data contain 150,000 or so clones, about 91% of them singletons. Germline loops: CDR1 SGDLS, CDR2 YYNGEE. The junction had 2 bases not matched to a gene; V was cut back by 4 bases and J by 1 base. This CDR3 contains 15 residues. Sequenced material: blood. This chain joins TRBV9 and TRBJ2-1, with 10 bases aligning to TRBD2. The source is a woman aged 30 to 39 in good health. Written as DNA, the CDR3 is TGTGCCAGCAGCCAAGCGGGGGGGTCCTACAATGAGCAGTTCTTC. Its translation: CASSQAGGSYNEQFF. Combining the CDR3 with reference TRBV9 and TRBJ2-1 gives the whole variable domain DSGVTQTPKHLITATGQRVTLRCSPRSGDLSVYWYQQSLDQGLQFLIQYYNGEERAKGNILERFSAQQFPDLHSELNLSSLELGDSALYFCASSQAGGSYNEQFFGPGTRLTVL.